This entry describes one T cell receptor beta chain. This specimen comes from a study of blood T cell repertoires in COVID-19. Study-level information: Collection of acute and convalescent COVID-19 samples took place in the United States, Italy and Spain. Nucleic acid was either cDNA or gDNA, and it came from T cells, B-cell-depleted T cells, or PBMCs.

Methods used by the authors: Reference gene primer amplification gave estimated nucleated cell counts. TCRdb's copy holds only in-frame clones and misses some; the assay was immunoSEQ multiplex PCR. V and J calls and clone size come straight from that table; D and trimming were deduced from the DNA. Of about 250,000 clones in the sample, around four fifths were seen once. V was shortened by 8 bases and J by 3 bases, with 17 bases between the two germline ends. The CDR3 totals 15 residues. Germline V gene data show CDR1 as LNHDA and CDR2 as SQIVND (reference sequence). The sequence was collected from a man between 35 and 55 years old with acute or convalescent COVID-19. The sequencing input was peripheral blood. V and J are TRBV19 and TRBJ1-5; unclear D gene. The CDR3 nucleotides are TGTGCCAGTGCCTTTGTCAGGAGGGTCAATCAGCCCCAGCATTTT. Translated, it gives CASAFVRRVNQPQHF.